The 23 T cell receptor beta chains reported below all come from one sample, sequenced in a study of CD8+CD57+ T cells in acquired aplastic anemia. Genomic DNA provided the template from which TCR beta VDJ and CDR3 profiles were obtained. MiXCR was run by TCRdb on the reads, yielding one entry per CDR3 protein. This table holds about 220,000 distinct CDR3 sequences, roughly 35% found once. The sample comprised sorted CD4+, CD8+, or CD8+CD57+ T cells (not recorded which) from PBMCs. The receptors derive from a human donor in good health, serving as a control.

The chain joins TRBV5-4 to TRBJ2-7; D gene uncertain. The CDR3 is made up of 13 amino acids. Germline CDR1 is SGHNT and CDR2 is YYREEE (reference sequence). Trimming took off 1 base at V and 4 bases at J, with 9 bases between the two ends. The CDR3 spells CASSLRFIYEQYF. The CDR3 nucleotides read TGTGCCAGCAGCTTGCGATTCATATACGAGCAGTACTTC.

The CDR3 is CASSLFSGLGTDNEQFF. CDR3 DNA sequence: TGTGCCAGCAGCTTGTTTTCGGGACTAGGCACAGACAATGAGCAGTTCTTC. V is TRBV5-5 and J is TRBJ2-1; TRBD2 aligns across 8 bases. V trimming: 1 base; J trimming: 5 bases; junction bases outside the gene matches: 11. Germline lookup yields CDR1 SGHKS and CDR2 YYEKEE (reference sequence). This CDR3 is built from 17 residues.

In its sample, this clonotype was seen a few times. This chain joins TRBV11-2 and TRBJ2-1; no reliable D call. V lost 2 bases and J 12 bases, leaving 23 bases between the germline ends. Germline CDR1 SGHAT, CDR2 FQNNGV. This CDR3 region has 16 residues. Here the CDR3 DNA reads TGTGCCAGCAGCTTAAGAGCGTCGAGCTCCTACAATAGGCAGTTCTTC. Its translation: CASSLRASSSYNRQFF.

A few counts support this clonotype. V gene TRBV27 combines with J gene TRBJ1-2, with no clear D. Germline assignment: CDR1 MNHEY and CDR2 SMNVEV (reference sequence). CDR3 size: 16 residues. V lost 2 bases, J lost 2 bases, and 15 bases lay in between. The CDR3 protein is CASSLPPGRVNYGYTF. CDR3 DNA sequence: TGTGCCAGCAGTTTACCCCCCGGACGGGTAAACTATGGCTACACCTTC.

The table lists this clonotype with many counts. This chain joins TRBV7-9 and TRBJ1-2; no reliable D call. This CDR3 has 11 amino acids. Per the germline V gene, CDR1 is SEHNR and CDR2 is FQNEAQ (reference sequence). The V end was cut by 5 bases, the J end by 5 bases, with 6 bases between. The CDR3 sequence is CASSVRYGYTF. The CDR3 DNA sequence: TGTGCCAGCAGCGTCCGTTATGGCTACACCTTC.

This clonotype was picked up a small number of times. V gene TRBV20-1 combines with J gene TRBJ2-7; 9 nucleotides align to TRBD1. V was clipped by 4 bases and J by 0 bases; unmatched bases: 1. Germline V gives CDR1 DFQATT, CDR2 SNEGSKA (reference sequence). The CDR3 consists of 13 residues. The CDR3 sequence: CSAMGQGSYEQYF. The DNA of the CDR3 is TGCAGTGCTATGGGACAGGGCTCCTACGAGCAGTACTTC.

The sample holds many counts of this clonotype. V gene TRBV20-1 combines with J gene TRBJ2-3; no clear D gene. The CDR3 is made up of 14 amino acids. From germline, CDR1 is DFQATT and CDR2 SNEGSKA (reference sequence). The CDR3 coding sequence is TGCAGCCTCCAGGCTAGTACTAACACAGATACGCAGTATTTT. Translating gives CSLQASTNTDTQYF.

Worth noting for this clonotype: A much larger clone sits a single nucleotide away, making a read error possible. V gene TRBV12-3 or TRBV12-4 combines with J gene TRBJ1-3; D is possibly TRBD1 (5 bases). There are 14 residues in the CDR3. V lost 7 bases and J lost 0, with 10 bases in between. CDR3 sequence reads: CASKTEHSGNTIYF. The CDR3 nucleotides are TGTGCCAGCAAGACAGAGCACTCTGGAAACACCATATATTTT.

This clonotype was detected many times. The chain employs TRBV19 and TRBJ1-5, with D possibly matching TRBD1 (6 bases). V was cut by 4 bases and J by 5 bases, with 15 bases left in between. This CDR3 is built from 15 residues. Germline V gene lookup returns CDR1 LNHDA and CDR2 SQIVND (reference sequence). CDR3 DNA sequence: TGTGCCAGTAGTAACAGGGAACTGAGGTATCAGCCCCAGCATTTT. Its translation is CASSNRELRYQPQHF.

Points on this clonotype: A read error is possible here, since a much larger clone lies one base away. The CDR3 sequence is CASSEGDSLRTGTQYF. For the CDR3, the DNA is TGTGCCAGCAGTGAGGGGGATAGCCTCCGCACAGGTACGCAGTATTTT. This sequence joins TRBV2 and TRBJ2-3; D might be TRBD1 or TRBD2, each matching 5 bases. This CDR3 is 16 amino acids long. Germline V gene lookup returns CDR1 SNHLY and CDR2 FYNNEI. Looking up the rest from reference TRBV2 and TRBJ2-3 gives the full variable domain: EPEVTQTPSHQVTQMGQEVILRCVPISNHLYFYWYRQILGQKVEFLVSFYNNEISEKSEIFDDQFSVERPDGSNFTLKIRSTKLEDSAMYFCASSEGDSLRTGTQYFGPGTRLTVL.

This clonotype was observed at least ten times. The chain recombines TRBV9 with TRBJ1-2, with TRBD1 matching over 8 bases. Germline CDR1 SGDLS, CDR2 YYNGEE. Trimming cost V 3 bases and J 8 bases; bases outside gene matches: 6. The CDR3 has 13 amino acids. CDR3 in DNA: TGTGCCAGCAGCGCTATTACAGGGGGGGGCTACACCTTC. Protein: CASSAITGGGYTF.

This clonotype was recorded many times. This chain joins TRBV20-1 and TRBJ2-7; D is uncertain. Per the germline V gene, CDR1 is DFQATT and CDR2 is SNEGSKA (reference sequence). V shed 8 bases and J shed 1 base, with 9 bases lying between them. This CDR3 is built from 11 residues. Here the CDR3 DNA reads TGCAGTTTTGCCGATTCCTACGAGCAGTACTTC. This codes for CSFADSYEQYF.

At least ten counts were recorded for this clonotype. The CDR3 coding sequence is TGTGCCAGCAGCCCCCACAGCGACAATCAGCCCCAGCATTTT. This codes for CASSPHSDNQPQHF. The chain uses TRBV9 and TRBJ1-5; D gene ambiguous. CDR1 and CDR2 from the germline V gene are SGDLS and YYNGEE. This CDR3 spans 14 amino acids. V shed 4 bases and J shed 3 bases, with 11 bases lying between them. Using reference TRBV9 and TRBJ1-5 for the parts outside the CDR3, the full variable domain is DSGVTQTPKHLITATGQRVTLRCSPRSGDLSVYWYQQSLDQGLQFLIQYYNGEERAKGNILERFSAQQFPDLHSELNLSSLELGDSALYFCASSPHSDNQPQHFGDGTRLSIL.

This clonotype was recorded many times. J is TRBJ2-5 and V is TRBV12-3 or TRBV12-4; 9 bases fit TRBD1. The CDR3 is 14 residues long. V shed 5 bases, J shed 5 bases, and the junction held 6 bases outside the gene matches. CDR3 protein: CASSLTGGKETQYF. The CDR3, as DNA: TGTGCCAGCAGTCTGACAGGGGGGAAGGAGACCCAGTACTTC.

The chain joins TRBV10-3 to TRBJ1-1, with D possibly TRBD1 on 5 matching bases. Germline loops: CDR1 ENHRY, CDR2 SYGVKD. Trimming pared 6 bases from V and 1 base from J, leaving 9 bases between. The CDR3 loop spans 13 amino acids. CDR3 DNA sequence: TGTGCCATCAGAGAAGGACAGAACACTGAAGCTTTCTTT. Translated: CAIREGQNTEAFF.

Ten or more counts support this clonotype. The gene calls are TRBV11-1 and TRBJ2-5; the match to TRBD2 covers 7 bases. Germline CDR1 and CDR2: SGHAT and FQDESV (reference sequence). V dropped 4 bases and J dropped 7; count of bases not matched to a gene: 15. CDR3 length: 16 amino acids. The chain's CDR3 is CASSSLGAGLTATQYF. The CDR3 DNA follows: TGTGCCAGCAGCTCACTCGGAGCGGGGCTAACGGCGACCCAGTACTTC.

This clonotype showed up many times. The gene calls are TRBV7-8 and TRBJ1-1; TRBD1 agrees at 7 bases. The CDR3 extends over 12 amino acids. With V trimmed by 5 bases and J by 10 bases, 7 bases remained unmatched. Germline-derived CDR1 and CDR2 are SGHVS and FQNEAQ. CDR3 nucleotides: TGTGCCAGCAGCGCGCCAGGGGGGAGAGCTTTCTTT. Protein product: CASSAPGGRAFF.

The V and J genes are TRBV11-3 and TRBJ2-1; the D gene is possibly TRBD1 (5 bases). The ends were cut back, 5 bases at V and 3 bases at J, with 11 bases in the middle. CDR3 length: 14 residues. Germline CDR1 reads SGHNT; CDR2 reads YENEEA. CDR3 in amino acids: CASSRGHGYNEQFF. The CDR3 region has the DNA TGTGCCAGCAGCCGAGGACACGGCTACAATGAGCAGTTCTTC.

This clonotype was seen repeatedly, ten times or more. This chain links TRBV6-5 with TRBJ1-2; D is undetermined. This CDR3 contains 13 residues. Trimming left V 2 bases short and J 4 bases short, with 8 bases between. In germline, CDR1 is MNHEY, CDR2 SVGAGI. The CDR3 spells CASSYTGGYGYTF. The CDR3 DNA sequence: TGTGCCAGCAGTTACACGGGAGGCTATGGCTACACCTTC.

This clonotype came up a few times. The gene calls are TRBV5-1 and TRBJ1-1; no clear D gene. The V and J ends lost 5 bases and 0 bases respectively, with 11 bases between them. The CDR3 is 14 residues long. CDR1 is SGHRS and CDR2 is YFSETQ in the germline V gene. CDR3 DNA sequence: TGCGCCAGCAGGCAGCAGATACTGAACACTGAAGCTTTCTTT. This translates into CASRQQILNTEAFF.

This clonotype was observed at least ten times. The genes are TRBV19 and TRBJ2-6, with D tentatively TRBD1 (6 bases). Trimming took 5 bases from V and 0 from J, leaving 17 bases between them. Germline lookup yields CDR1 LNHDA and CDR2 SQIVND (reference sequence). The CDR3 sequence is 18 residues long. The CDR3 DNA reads TGTGCCAGTAGTTCCCGACAGGAGAGGGTCTCTGGGGCCAACGTCCTGACTTTC. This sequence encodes CASSSRQERVSGANVLTF. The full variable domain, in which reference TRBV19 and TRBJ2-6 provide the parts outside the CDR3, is DGGITQSPKYLFRKEGQNVTLSCEQNLNHDAMYWYRQDPGQGLRLIYYSQIVNDFQKGDIAEGYSVSREKKESFPLTVTSAQKNPTAFYLCASSSRQERVSGANVLTFGAGSRLTVL.

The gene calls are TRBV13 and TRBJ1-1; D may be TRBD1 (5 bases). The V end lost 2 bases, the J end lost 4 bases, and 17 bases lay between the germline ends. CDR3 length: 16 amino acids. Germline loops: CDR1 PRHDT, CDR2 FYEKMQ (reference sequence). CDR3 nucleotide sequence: TGTGCCAGCAGCTTATATGGGGGGGTTCGGAGCACTGAAGCTTTCTTT. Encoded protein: CASSLYGGVRSTEAFF.

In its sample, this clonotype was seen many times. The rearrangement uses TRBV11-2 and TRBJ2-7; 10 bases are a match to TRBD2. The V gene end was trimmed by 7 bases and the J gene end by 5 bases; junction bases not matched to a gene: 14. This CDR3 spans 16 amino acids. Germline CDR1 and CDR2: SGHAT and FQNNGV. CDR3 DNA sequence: TGTGCCAGCAACTCACAGAGCGGGGGGGCCTTGGACGAGCAGTACTTC. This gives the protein CASNSQSGGALDEQYF.